The rows below give T cell receptor beta chains drawn from one sample of a study of T cell responses to AZD1222 COVID-19 vaccine. TCRdb keeps only in-frame clones here, not all; method: immunoSEQ multiplex PCR. The sample has roughly 140,000 clones; 80% to 95% are singletons. Sequenced here: peripheral blood, sampled 28 days after the second AZD1222 dose. These receptors were taken from an adult who received the AZD1222 COVID-19 vaccine. The CDR3 runs from the conserved cysteine through the conserved F or W. The order of the fields is V gene, J gene, clone size, D gene, CDR3 DNA, CDR3 protein. The D gene is left open where the match is weak. Clone size is stated in some rows and not others, as once, few, many or a class when expanded.

>TRBV30|TRBJ2-7|NA|TRBD1
TGTGCCTGGAGTCGGGACAGAGCCTACGAGCAGTACTTC
CAWSRDRAYEQYF
>TRBV7-8|TRBJ2-3|NA|TRBD2
TGTGCCAGCAGCTTAAGCGCGGGAGCCGCAGATACGCAGTATTTT
CASSLSAGAADTQYF
>TRBV30|TRBJ1-4|NA|NA
TGTGCCTGGAGCCACCCGGGCGGATATAATGAAAAACTGTTTTTT
CAWSHPGGYNEKLFF
>TRBV20-1|TRBJ2-1|NA|TRBD1
TGCAGTGCTAGTGACCGACAGGGGGCGTCAAATGAGCAGTTCTTC
CSASDRQGASNEQFF
>TRBV15|TRBJ2-5|NA|TRBD2
TGTGCCACCAGCATGTCCTGGACTAGCGGGAGTGAGACCCAGTACTTC
CATSMSWTSGSETQYF
>TRBV7-2|TRBJ2-1|NA|TRBD2
TGTGCCAGCAGCCCCGTAGCGGGGTCCTACAATGAGCAGTTCTTC
CASSPVAGSYNEQFF
>TRBV28|TRBJ1-1|NA|TRBD1
TGTGCCAGCAGGGCAGGGGGGGTTTCCACTGAAGCTTTCTTT
CASRAGGVSTEAFF
>TRBV6-5|TRBJ1-2|NA|TRBD1
TGTGCCAGCAGTTACTCCGAGGACAGGCCCTATGGCTACACCTTC
CASSYSEDRPYGYTF
>TRBV11-3|TRBJ2-1|NA|NA
TGTGCCAGCAGCAGCTTTTGGGGTGGCAATAGCTCCTACAATGAGCAGTTCTTC
CASSSFWGGNSSYNEQFF
>TRBV10-3|TRBJ1-4|NA|TRBD1
TGTGCCATCAGTGATTCCCAGGGGGGAAATGAAAAACTGTTTTTT
CAISDSQGGNEKLFF
>TRBV15|TRBJ2-3|NA|TRBD2
TGTGCCACCAGCAGAGAGGCTAGCGGGAACACAGATACGCAGTATTTT
CATSREASGNTDTQYF
>TRBV11-3|TRBJ1-6|NA|NA
TGTGCCAGCAGCCCCAGCCTGAGCTCCTATAATTCACCCCTCCACTTT
CASSPSLSSYNSPLHF
>TRBV28|TRBJ1-5|NA|NA
TGTGCCAGCAGAAGGGATCAGCCCCAGCATTTT
CASRRDQPQHF
>TRBV28|TRBJ1-1|NA|TRBD1
TGTGCCAGCAGCCCGGGGACAGGTTCGAACACTGAAGCTTTCTTT
CASSPGTGSNTEAFF
>TRBV3-1/TRBV3-2|TRBJ2-1|NA|TRBD1
TGTGCCAGCAGCCAGGCCTCGGGACAGGGCGACAATGAGCAGTTCTTC
CASSQASGQGDNEQFF
>TRBV5-1|TRBJ2-2|once|TRBD2
TGCGCCAGCAGCTTGGAAACTAGCGGAAACACCGGGGAGCTGTTTTTT
CASSLETSGNTGELFF
>TRBV4-1|TRBJ2-1|NA|NA
TGCGCCAGCAGCCAAGTTCTAAGCTCCTACAATGAGCAGTTCTTC
CASSQVLSSYNEQFF
>TRBV19|TRBJ2-2|NA|NA
TGTGCCAGTAGTACTTACACCGGGGAGCTGTTTTTT
CASSTYTGELFF
>TRBV5-5|TRBJ1-4|NA|NA
TGTGCCAGCAGCTTGACGATATCAGGGGTGGAAAAACTGTTTTTT
CASSLTISGVEKLFF
>TRBV7-9|TRBJ2-3|once|NA
TGTGCCAGCAGCTTAGGCGACACAGATACGCAGTATTTT
CASSLGDTDTQYF
>TRBV19|TRBJ1-4|NA|NA
TGTGCCAGTATGCCTTGGGTGGAAGCCGACGGAAAACTGTTTTTT
CASMPWVEADGKLFF
>TRBV18|TRBJ2-1|NA|TRBD2
TGTGCCAGCTCACCATCGGGACTAGCGGGCATTAATGAGCAGTTCTTC
CASSPSGLAGINEQFF
>TRBV24-1|TRBJ2-2|NA|NA
TGTGCCACCAGTGATTGGGCAGGGAAAGGCGCCGGGGAGCTGTTTTTT
CATSDWAGKGAGELFF
>TRBV5-1|TRBJ2-7|NA|NA
TGCGCCAGCAGCTACTCCTACGAGCAGTACTTC
CASSYSYEQYF
>TRBV4-1|TRBJ2-5|NA|TRBD1
TGCGCCAGCAGCCAAAGAATGGGGCCCTGGGACAGGGGGCAAGAGACCCAGTACTTC
CASSQRMGPWDRGQETQYF
>TRBV29-1|TRBJ2-5|NA|NA
TGCAGCGTCGCTATGAATTCCCTGGAGACCCAGTACTTC
CSVAMNSLETQYF
>TRBV19|TRBJ1-2|NA|NA
TGTGCCAGTACCCGCATGACGGGTAACTATGGCTACACCTTC
CASTRMTGNYGYTF
>TRBV30|TRBJ2-3|NA|NA
TGTGCCGGGACAGCGGGAGATACGCAGTATTTT
CAGTAGDTQYF
>TRBV12-3/TRBV12-4|TRBJ2-7|NA|NA
TGTGCCAGCAGTTTTACCCACGAGCAGTACTTC
CASSFTHEQYF
>TRBV27|TRBJ2-1|NA|NA
TGTGCCAGCAGTCCCTACCGTTACTCCTACAATGAGCAGTTCTTC
CASSPYRYSYNEQFF
>TRBV7-2|TRBJ1-4|NA|NA
TGTGCCAGCAGCGAAGAAGGAGGGCGTTCGTTTCGTCGGGAAAAACTGTTTTTT
CASSEEGGRSFRREKLFF
>TRBV11-3|TRBJ2-7|NA|NA
TGTGCCAGCAGCTTTAGCGACGCCAACGAGCAGTACTTC
CASSFSDANEQYF
>TRBV3-1/TRBV3-2|TRBJ1-4|NA|NA
TGTGCCAGCTGGGACGGAAACGGAAAACTGTTTTTT
CASWDGNGKLFF
>TRBV11-2|TRBJ2-1|few|TRBD2
TGTGCCAGCAGCTTAGATCCGAGACTAGCTAAGAATGAGCAGTTCTTC
CASSLDPRLAKNEQFF
>TRBV20-1|TRBJ1-2|NA|NA
TGCAGTGCTAGTTCTGACTTTAACTATGGCTACACCTTC
CSASSDFNYGYTF
>TRBV9|TRBJ2-5|NA|NA
TGTGCCAGCAGCGCCTGGACAGGGCGGGGGGGAGAGACCCAGTACTTC
CASSAWTGRGGETQYF
>TRBV10-3|TRBJ1-1|once|NA
TGTGCCATCAGTGAGTTCGGCAACCGTGAAGCTTTCTTT
CAISEFGNREAFF
>TRBV28|TRBJ1-1|once|NA
TGTGCCAGCAGTTTAGTCAGCGTGAACACTGAAGCTTTCTTT
CASSLVSVNTEAFF
>TRBV29-1|TRBJ2-7|NA|NA
TGCAGGCCTCACTCCGAGCAGTACTTC
CRPHSEQYF
>TRBV10-3|TRBJ2-3|NA|TRBD2
TGTGCCATCAGTGCCGCCGAGGCAGCGGGAGCTCATACGCAGTATTTT
CAISAAEAAGAHTQYF
>TRBV30|TRBJ1-6|NA|TRBD1
TGTGCCTGCCTCGGGACAGCCGACTCCTATAATTCACCCCTCCACTTT
CACLGTADSYNSPLHF
>TRBV5-1|TRBJ2-3|NA|NA
TGCGCCAGCAGCTGGGCCCCCGGGGGCACAGATACGCAGTATTTT
CASSWAPGGTDTQYF
>TRBV12-3/TRBV12-4|TRBJ1-4|NA|NA
TGTGCCAGCAGACAGGGTGTGGATGAAAAACTGTTTTTT
CASRQGVDEKLFF
>TRBV3-1/TRBV3-2|TRBJ2-1|few|NA
TGTGCCAGCAGCCAAGAACGTGGTTCCTACAATGAGCAGTTCTTC
CASSQERGSYNEQFF
>TRBV9|TRBJ2-2|NA|NA
TGTGCCAGCCGTCCGGCGGCGAACACCGGGGAGCTGTTTTTT
CASRPAANTGELFF
>TRBV4-2|TRBJ1-5|NA|NA
TGTGCCAGCAGCCAAGACAGGAATCAGCCCCAGCATTTT
CASSQDRNQPQHF
>TRBV9|TRBJ1-5|once|NA
TGTGCCAGCAGCGTAGGCAATCAGCCCCAGCATTTT
CASSVGNQPQHF
>TRBV9|TRBJ2-1|NA|NA
TGTGCCAGCAGCGTATACCTCTCCTACAATGAGCAGTTCTTC
CASSVYLSYNEQFF
>TRBV9|TRBJ1-6|NA|NA
TGTGCCAGCAGCGTAGCGGGGATGCGGAATTCACCCCTCCACTTT
CASSVAGMRNSPLHF
>TRBV5-4|TRBJ2-1|NA|TRBD2
TGTGCCAGCAGACAGGGACTAGCAGAGTACAATGAGCAGTTCTTC
CASRQGLAEYNEQFF
>TRBV4-2|TRBJ2-7|NA|NA
TGTGCCAGCAGCCAAGGCCCAGAGCAGTACTTC
CASSQGPEQYF
>TRBV24-1|TRBJ2-3|NA|NA
TGTGCCACCAGTGATTCAAAAACTAGCACAGATACGCAGTATTTT
CATSDSKTSTDTQYF
>TRBV5-1|TRBJ2-1|NA|TRBD1
TGCGCCAGCAGCCGTGGGACAGGCCACAATGAGCAGTTCTTC
CASSRGTGHNEQFF
>TRBV14|TRBJ1-1|NA|NA
TGTGCCAGCAGCCCTGAGGGGGGATTGAACACTGAAGCTTTCTTT
CASSPEGGLNTEAFF
>TRBV19|TRBJ1-3|few|TRBD1
TGTGCCACGACTTCGGACAGGGTCGGAAACACCATATATTTT
CATTSDRVGNTIYF
>TRBV29-1|TRBJ1-6|NA|TRBD1
TGCAGCGTTGAATCGCGGCAGGGGGGGCGATCACCCCTCCACTTT
CSVESRQGGRSPLHF
>TRBV24-1|TRBJ2-3|NA|NA
TGTGCCACCAGAGCAGACACAGATACGCAGTATTTT
CATRADTDTQYF
>TRBV5-1|TRBJ2-5|NA|TRBD1
TGCGCCAGCAGCCCGAACACAGGGGTAGCAGAGACCCAGTACTTC
CASSPNTGVAETQYF
>TRBV2|TRBJ2-5|NA|TRBD1
TGTGCCAGCACTGGGACAGGGGGCGCGGAGACCCAGTACTTC
CASTGTGGAETQYF